A selection of T cell receptor beta chains follows, all from one sample in a study of T cell repertoires in cytomegalovirus infection. In TCRdb, the reads were re-called with MiXCR into one record per CDR3 protein. This repertoire shows around 630,000 distinct CDR3 sequences, roughly a quarter found once; its top ten account for less than 10%. The sequenced sample consisted of CD8+ T cells from PBMCs. These receptors came from a human donor in good health (CMV status not recorded). Some clones in this sample may be carry-over from other donors' samples. CDR3s include the opening cysteine and the closing phenylalanine or tryptophan. The order of the fields is clone size, D gene, V gene, J gene, CDR3 DNA, CDR3 protein. The D gene is left open where the match is weak. Some rows mark clone size as missing; the rest say once, few, many or name a class of expanded clone.

clone_size: many
d_call: .
v_call: TRBV7-8
j_call: TRBJ2-3
cdr3_nt: TGTGCCAGCAGCTTAGGGTCTTGGGGCTCTGATACGCAGTATTTT
cdr3_aa: CASSLGSWGSDTQYF

clone_size: few
d_call: .
v_call: TRBV7-9
j_call: TRBJ2-1
cdr3_nt: TGTGCCAGCAGCGGCGACCCGGTGCCCCCCTACAATGAGCAGTTCTTC
cdr3_aa: CASSGDPVPPYNEQFF

clone_size: .
d_call: .
v_call: TRBV15
j_call: TRBJ1-5
cdr3_nt: TGTGCCACCAGCAGAGAATTCGTTTCGACTAGCAATCAGCCCCAGCATTTT
cdr3_aa: CATSREFVSTSNQPQHF

clone_size: .
d_call: TRBD1
v_call: TRBV13
j_call: TRBJ2-7
cdr3_nt: TGTGCCAGCAGCTCCGGGACAGTCCCGACCTACGAGCAGTACTTC
cdr3_aa: CASSSGTVPTYEQYF

clone_size: many
d_call: .
v_call: TRBV28
j_call: TRBJ2-2
cdr3_nt: TGTGCCAGCATCTGGGAGGGGGCGGTCACCGGGGAGCTGTTTTTT
cdr3_aa: CASIWEGAVTGELFF

clone_size: few
d_call: .
v_call: TRBV5-6
j_call: TRBJ2-3
cdr3_nt: TGTGCCAGCAGCTTGTCGTCTAGTGCAGATACGCAGTATTTT
cdr3_aa: CASSLSSSADTQYF

clone_size: few
d_call: .
v_call: TRBV7-6
j_call: TRBJ1-1
cdr3_nt: TGTGCCAGCAGCTTTGGGGGTAACATTGAAGCTTTCTTT
cdr3_aa: CASSFGGNIEAFF

clone_size: few
d_call: .
v_call: TRBV7-6
j_call: TRBJ2-2
cdr3_nt: TGTGCCAGCAGCTTAGACAGGGCTATAACCGGGGAGCTGTTTTTT
cdr3_aa: CASSLDRAITGELFF

clone_size: .
d_call: .
v_call: TRBV6-2/TRBV6-3
j_call: TRBJ2-3
cdr3_nt: TGTGCCAGCGCCGGACTCTCCGGGTATACGCAGTATTTT
cdr3_aa: CASAGLSGYTQYF

clone_size: few
d_call: TRBD1
v_call: TRBV6-5
j_call: TRBJ2-1
cdr3_nt: TGTGCCAGCAGTTATAGGACAGGAATATACAATGAGCAGTTCTTC
cdr3_aa: CASSYRTGIYNEQFF

clone_size: many
d_call: TRBD2
v_call: TRBV7-2
j_call: TRBJ2-5
cdr3_nt: TGTGCCAGCAGCTTCATGGGGCTAGCGGGCCTGCGTGAGACCCAGTACTTC
cdr3_aa: CASSFMGLAGLRETQYF

clone_size: many
d_call: TRBD2
v_call: TRBV29-1
j_call: TRBJ2-7
cdr3_nt: TGCAGCGTTGGGGGAGAATCGGGGAGGGACCCTTACGAGCAGTACTTC
cdr3_aa: CSVGGESGRDPYEQYF

clone_size: .
d_call: .
v_call: TRBV7-4
j_call: TRBJ2-2
cdr3_nt: TGTGCCAGCAGCTTAACGGCTAGCGCGATATCCGGGGAGCTGTTTTTT
cdr3_aa: CASSLTASAISGELFF

clone_size: few
d_call: TRBD1
v_call: TRBV20-1
j_call: TRBJ1-4
cdr3_nt: TGCAGTGCTCCGGACAGGGTAGTACCCAGTGCAACTAATGAAAAACTGTTTTTT
cdr3_aa: CSAPDRVVPSATNEKLFF

clone_size: many
d_call: .
v_call: TRBV12-3/TRBV12-4
j_call: TRBJ1-2
cdr3_nt: TGTGCCAGCAGTTTTTACAGGGTGTCTAGGTTAGAAGGCTACACCTTC
cdr3_aa: CASSFYRVSRLEGYTF

clone_size: .
d_call: .
v_call: TRBV20-1
j_call: TRBJ2-1
cdr3_nt: TGCAGTGCTAGAGGTGGGGGCCGTACCTACAATGAGCAGTTCTTC
cdr3_aa: CSARGGGRTYNEQFF

clone_size: .
d_call: .
v_call: TRBV18
j_call: TRBJ2-1
cdr3_nt: TGTGCCAGCTCACCACCGGTGGGGGCCCACAATGAGCAGTTCTTC
cdr3_aa: CASSPPVGAHNEQFF

clone_size: few
d_call: .
v_call: TRBV2
j_call: TRBJ2-1
cdr3_nt: TGTGCCAGCAGTGCGAGGGGGAGCTACAATGAGCAGTTCTTC
cdr3_aa: CASSARGSYNEQFF

clone_size: .
d_call: .
v_call: TRBV6-6
j_call: TRBJ1-5
cdr3_nt: TGTGCCAGCAGTTACGGGAGGGGGTTCGATCAGCCCCAGCATTTT
cdr3_aa: CASSYGRGFDQPQHF

clone_size: .
d_call: .
v_call: TRBV14
j_call: TRBJ2-1
cdr3_nt: TGTGCCAGCAGCCAGGGACGGGCCCCCTACAATGAGCAGTTCTTC
cdr3_aa: CASSQGRAPYNEQFF

clone_size: .
d_call: .
v_call: TRBV7-6
j_call: TRBJ2-5
cdr3_nt: TGTGCCAGCAGCTTAAAACAGGCCGAGACCCAGTACTTC
cdr3_aa: CASSLKQAETQYF

clone_size: .
d_call: .
v_call: TRBV10-3
j_call: TRBJ1-5
cdr3_nt: TGTGCCATCAGTGAGTCGGCAGGCCAGCCCCAGCATTTT
cdr3_aa: CAISESAGQPQHF

clone_size: few
d_call: TRBD1
v_call: TRBV30
j_call: TRBJ2-6
cdr3_nt: TGTGCCTGGAGTGCCACAGGGGTCTCTGGGGCCAACGTCCTGACTTTC
cdr3_aa: CAWSATGVSGANVLTF

clone_size: many
d_call: TRBD1
v_call: TRBV28
j_call: TRBJ1-4
cdr3_nt: TGTGCCAGCAGTCTCCCGGGACATACAGGGGTTAGGAGTGAAAAACTGTTTTTT
cdr3_aa: CASSLPGHTGVRSEKLFF

clone_size: many
d_call: .
v_call: TRBV7-9
j_call: TRBJ1-2
cdr3_nt: TGTGCCAGCAGCGGAGCAAGGAGGCTGGGGTATGGCTACACCTTC
cdr3_aa: CASSGARRLGYGYTF

clone_size: few
d_call: TRBD2
v_call: TRBV20-1
j_call: TRBJ2-1
cdr3_nt: TGCAGTGCTAGAGATCGGGGGGGAGGTCAGGGCGGAGATGAGCAGTTCTTC
cdr3_aa: CSARDRGGGQGGDEQFF

clone_size: .
d_call: TRBD2
v_call: TRBV6-8
j_call: TRBJ2-1
cdr3_nt: TGTGCCAGCAGCATTTACGCTCGCCTTAGCGGGGGGCGGCATGAGCAGTTCTTC
cdr3_aa: CASSIYARLSGGRHEQFF

clone_size: many
d_call: .
v_call: TRBV29-1
j_call: TRBJ1-2
cdr3_nt: TGCAGCGTTGAATCCCGCTATGGCTACACCTTC
cdr3_aa: CSVESRYGYTF

clone_size: few
d_call: .
v_call: TRBV15
j_call: TRBJ2-1
cdr3_nt: TGTGCCACCAGCAGAGAAGTCACAGGGGGGGACAATGAGCAGTTCTTC
cdr3_aa: CATSREVTGGDNEQFF

clone_size: many
d_call: .
v_call: TRBV7-9
j_call: TRBJ2-1
cdr3_nt: TGTGCCAGCAGCACAACCTACAATGAGCAGTTCTTC
cdr3_aa: CASSTTYNEQFF

clone_size: many
d_call: .
v_call: TRBV28
j_call: TRBJ1-5
cdr3_nt: TGTGCCAGCAGTCCTCTGACAGGCCCAGGTCAGCCCCAGCATTTT
cdr3_aa: CASSPLTGPGQPQHF

clone_size: .
d_call: TRBD1
v_call: TRBV6-6
j_call: TRBJ1-5
cdr3_nt: TGTGCCAGCAGAATCCGACAGGGTACTTTTAATAGCAATCAGCCCCAGCATTTT
cdr3_aa: CASRIRQGTFNSNQPQHF

clone_size: .
d_call: .
v_call: TRBV2
j_call: TRBJ2-1
cdr3_nt: TGTGCCAGCACGGATAAGAGCTCCTACAATGAGCAGTTCTTC
cdr3_aa: CASTDKSSYNEQFF

clone_size: few
d_call: TRBD2
v_call: TRBV20-1
j_call: TRBJ2-3
cdr3_nt: TGCAGTGCTCCGACTCTAGCGGGGGGGCCAGATACGCAGTATTTT
cdr3_aa: CSAPTLAGGPDTQYF

clone_size: few
d_call: TRBD2
v_call: TRBV12-3/TRBV12-4
j_call: TRBJ2-3
cdr3_nt: TGTGCCAGCACCACTAGCGGGTTAACAGATACGCAGTATTTT
cdr3_aa: CASTTSGLTDTQYF

clone_size: .
d_call: TRBD1
v_call: TRBV5-5
j_call: TRBJ2-6
cdr3_nt: TGTGCCAGCGGACTCCGACAGGGATACTTCGCTGGGGCCAACGTCCTGACTTTC
cdr3_aa: CASGLRQGYFAGANVLTF

clone_size: .
d_call: TRBD2
v_call: TRBV29-1
j_call: TRBJ2-3
cdr3_nt: TGCAGCGTTGAGCTAGCGGGGGGCACAGATACGCAGTATTTT
cdr3_aa: CSVELAGGTDTQYF

clone_size: .
d_call: .
v_call: TRBV5-5
j_call: TRBJ1-1
cdr3_nt: TGTGCCAGCAGCTTTGAATACCGATCGAACACTGAAGCTTTCTTT
cdr3_aa: CASSFEYRSNTEAFF